A selection of T cell receptor beta chains follows, all from one sample in a study of T cells after yellow fever vaccination. TCRdb independently ran MiXCR on the 5' RACE reads; one entry per CDR3 protein. The table lists 250,000 or so distinct CDR3 sequences, 6.9% of them singletons. The sample was CD4+ T cells sorted from PBMCs, taken 15 days after the yellow fever booster vaccination. The receptors here all came from a young man who received the YFV17D yellow fever vaccine. Both conserved end residues are part of each CDR3. The D gene is left open where the match is weak. The size field is filled for only some rows; it gives once, few, many or a size class.

CDR3 DNA	CDR3 protein	D gene	V gene	J gene	clone size
TGTGCCAGCAAGGGGACTTCCTCCGTAGAGACCCAGTACTTC	CASKGTSSVETQYF	NA	TRBV2	TRBJ2-5	NA
TGTGCCGCAGGACAAGATACGCAGTATTTT	CAAGQDTQYF	NA	TRBV25-1	TRBJ2-3	NA
TGCGCCAGCAGCTTGGACAGGGCCGGGGAGCTGTTTTTT	CASSLDRAGELFF	NA	TRBV5-1	TRBJ2-2	few
TGTGCCAGCAGCTCCCGTGGGGGCGGGAGGACGGGCCTCTACGAGCAGTACTTC	CASSSRGGGRTGLYEQYF	TRBD2	TRBV11-2	TRBJ2-7	few
TGTGCCAGCAGCATAGTCGGAGGGCCCTACGAGCAGTACTTC	CASSIVGGPYEQYF	NA	TRBV11-2	TRBJ2-7	few
TGTGCCAGCAGCTCGACAGGGGGCGGTGAAAAACTGTTTTTT	CASSSTGGGEKLFF	TRBD1	TRBV12-3/TRBV12-4	TRBJ1-4	NA
TGTGCCAGCAGGGGACTGGGACAGGGGGCGCAGTATTTT	CASRGLGQGAQYF	TRBD1	TRBV12-3/TRBV12-4	TRBJ2-3	few
TGTGCCACCAGCTCCCTACGGGGTCATGTGGATTACGAGCAGTACTTC	CATSSLRGHVDYEQYF	NA	TRBV15	TRBJ2-7	few
TGTGCCAGCAGCTCCACGGAACCGCCGTACGAGCAGTACTTC	CASSSTEPPYEQYF	NA	TRBV7-2	TRBJ2-7	few
TGTGCCAGCAGGGACAGGGGGCCCGGGGCCAACGTCCTGACTTTC	CASRDRGPGANVLTF	TRBD1	TRBV28	TRBJ2-6	NA
TGCAGTCCCACTCCCCACGGAAAGTACCAAGAGACCCAGTACTTC	CSPTPHGKYQETQYF	NA	TRBV20-1	TRBJ2-5	many
TGTGCCAGCCCCAATCAGAACTACGAGCAGTACTTC	CASPNQNYEQYF	NA	TRBV6-1	TRBJ2-7	NA
TGTGCCAGCAGTTTAGACTTGGGACTAGCGGTCAATGAGCAGTTCTTC	CASSLDLGLAVNEQFF	TRBD2	TRBV12-3/TRBV12-4	TRBJ2-1	few
TGCAGTGCTTCGGGACAGGTTAATGAAAAACTGTTTTTT	CSASGQVNEKLFF	TRBD1	TRBV20-1	TRBJ1-4	few
TGTGCCAGCAGTTTAGGACGGGTTGAGGGCGGCTACACCTTC	CASSLGRVEGGYTF	NA	TRBV12-3/TRBV12-4	TRBJ1-2	many
TGCGCCAGCATGGCAGGGGGCTTAAAAGAGACCCAGTACTTC	CASMAGGLKETQYF	TRBD1	TRBV5-1	TRBJ2-5	NA
TGTGCCAGCAGCTTTAATATGGGCGGCGCAACCCTGCGGAACATTCAGTACTTC	CASSFNMGGATLRNIQYF	NA	TRBV5-6	TRBJ2-4	few
TGTGCCAGCAGCCCCGGAGCTACCACTAGCACAGATACGCAGTATTTT	CASSPGATTSTDTQYF	NA	TRBV7-6	TRBJ2-3	many
TGTGCCAGCACCCCCGGGCTCATGAACACTGAAGCTTTCTTT	CASTPGLMNTEAFF	NA	TRBV14	TRBJ1-1	few
TGCGCCAGCAGTCCCCCGGGACTAGCGTGGGCCGGGGAGCTGTTTTTT	CASSPPGLAWAGELFF	TRBD2	TRBV5-1	TRBJ2-2	once
TGTGCCAGCAGCGCCCGACAGGGGCCGCGGCCCACAGATACGCAGTATTTT	CASSARQGPRPTDTQYF	TRBD1	TRBV9	TRBJ2-3	NA
TGCAGTGCTAGAGATCCACGGGGAGGGGGGTACAATGAGCAGTTCTTC	CSARDPRGGGYNEQFF	NA	TRBV20-1	TRBJ2-1	NA
TGTGCCACCAGCAGAGTGAGTAGCGGGGTCCGGAGCTCCTACAATGAGCAGTTCTTC	CATSRVSSGVRSSYNEQFF	TRBD2	TRBV15	TRBJ2-1	NA
TGTGCCAGCAGCGTAGGATTAATGATGGACGGACCGAGGAATGGCTACACCTTC	CASSVGLMMDGPRNGYTF	NA	TRBV9	TRBJ1-2	NA
TGTGCCAGCAGGGCTAGCGGGGACAATGAGCAGTTCTTC	CASRASGDNEQFF	TRBD2	TRBV6-6	TRBJ2-1	few
TGTGCCTTCAGTTTGAAAGTGACCCTTTTGGGCTCTGGGGCCAACGTCCTGACTTTC	CAFSLKVTLLGSGANVLTF	NA	TRBV3-1	TRBJ2-6	NA
TGTGCCAGCAGCTTAGAAATGAGGGGGCGAGCTACCTTC	CASSLEMRGRATF	TRBD1	TRBV7-2	TRBJ1-2	few
TGTGCCAGCAGCCCGGGACCCCTCTTGAATGAGCAGTTCTTC	CASSPGPLLNEQFF	NA	TRBV3-1	TRBJ2-1	many
NA	CAIQTNDVGSGASVLTF	NA	TRBV21-1	TRBJ2-6	NA
TGTGCCAGCAGCCAATCAGGGGGCGAGCAGCCCCAGCATTTT	CASSQSGGEQPQHF	TRBD1	TRBV7-2	TRBJ1-5	many
TGTGCCAGCTCACAACTAGGGAATGAGCAGTTCTTC	CASSQLGNEQFF	NA	TRBV18	TRBJ2-1	many
TGCAGTGCTAGGGGACAGGTGGGGTCCTACGAGCAGTACTTC	CSARGQVGSYEQYF	TRBD1	TRBV20-1	TRBJ2-7	many
TGTGCCAGCAGCTTGTACTTAACAAACTATGGCTACACCTTC	CASSLYLTNYGYTF	NA	TRBV5-6	TRBJ1-2	few
TGTGCCAGCTCACCTTACCCTGGGCAACTGTTTTTT	CASSPYPGQLFF	NA	TRBV18	TRBJ1-4	few
TGTGCCAGCAGTGCTGGAGGACCGGTCCCAGATACGCAGTATTTT	CASSAGGPVPDTQYF	NA	TRBV6-2/TRBV6-3	TRBJ2-3	NA
TGTGCCAGCAGCCAAGGTCCCTCCGGGACTAGCGGGGATACGCAGTATTTT	CASSQGPSGTSGDTQYF	TRBD2	TRBV3-1	TRBJ2-3	many
TGTGCCACCAGCAGTGCCAATCCGGCAGATACGCAGTATTTT	CATSSANPADTQYF	NA	TRBV15	TRBJ2-3	few
TGTGCCAGCAGTCCTCCCGGAGGGGGGTTTAGGGTAGAGCAGTTCTTC	CASSPPGGGFRVEQFF	NA	TRBV28	TRBJ2-1	NA
TGTGCTAGTGGTTTGGTACGGAGCGGGTTCCCATCGGGTGAGCAGTTCTTC	CASGLVRSGFPSGEQFF	NA	TRBV12-5	TRBJ2-1	few
TGCGCCAGCAGGGTGACGTCTGGGCACGCAGATACGCAGTATTTT	CASRVTSGHADTQYF	NA	TRBV5-1	TRBJ2-3	NA
TGTGCCAGTAGTGTGAACCAAGAGACCCAGTACTTC	CASSVNQETQYF	NA	TRBV19	TRBJ2-5	many
TGTGCCAGCAGTTTAACTCAGGGGGGGACCGGGGCCAACGTCCTGACTTTC	CASSLTQGGTGANVLTF	NA	TRBV12-3/TRBV12-4	TRBJ2-6	many